What follows is one T cell receptor (beta chain) and its context. A read error may account for a junction end that differs from germline. TCRdb's copy holds only in-frame clones and misses some; the assay was immunoSEQ multiplex PCR. The table shows around 260,000 clones, with about 80% occurring only once. The CDR3 has 15 residues. Germline-derived CDR1 and CDR2 are SGHRS and YFSETQ. Living in 20 to 30 US areas, the participants were between roughly 18 and 95 years of age. This entry is derived from a study of blood T cell repertoires in COVID-19. This sequence joins TRBV5-1 and TRBJ1-1, with 7 bases matching TRBD1. Sequencing used PBMCs or T cells enriched from blood (not recorded which). This receptor was obtained from a man between 25 and 39 years old with acute COVID-19. CDR3 sequence reads: CASSPGARDSTEAFF. CDR3 DNA: TGTGCCAGCAGCCCTGGCGCGCGGGACAGCACTGAAGCTTTCTTT.